This T cell receptor beta chain was documented in a study of human T cells and chemical hapten exposure (dated by TCRdb to the early 2020s). A note on the overall study: For sensitization, 2% DPC in acetone was applied to an approximately 2 cm by approximately 2 cm area of upper inner arm skin. Throughout the study period of around 25 weeks, patients also received therapeutic DPC doses to the scalp every week. Patch tests used Finn chambers with 0.01% DPC on the upper back, scored after 6 days by International Contact Dermatitis Research Group standards. Alopecia areata with under or over 50% scalp involvement, alopecia totalis and alopecia universalis were represented in the patient cohort, which was mostly female. Libraries were pooled for sequencing, and per-sample TCR yields varied mainly because of small differences in library volumes within the pool. Peripheral blood TCR repertoire changes were tracked in vivo in alopecia patients during primary and secondary sensitization to the hapten diphenylcyclopropenone (DPC). Blood was sampled from patients pre-sensitization (week 0) and at 2, 6 and about 24 weeks after DPC sensitization. Nearly 30 alopecia patients provided blood for TCR sequencing at one to four time points (pre-sensitization, 2, 6 and 24 weeks). The investigation overall reported the following: After repeated subsampling, changes were observed in the strength of the expansion versus patch-test correlation and in the threshold at which the correlation became significant. Compared with pre-sensitization or healthy control sets, expanded TCRs formed significantly more large CDR3 similarity clusters, which is consistent with antigen-driven responses. Patch test score correlated positively with the number of PT1 expanded TCRs, reaching significance at thresholds 8, 16 and 32 but not at 4. DPC sensitization did not change the number of TCRs with a frequency above 1 in 1000, and there was no evidence of changes in global repertoire structure. All patients had alopecia, a presumed autoimmune disease, so their immune response might differ from that of healthy individuals.

Library method: RACE. Sequencing relied on a NextSeq 500. During library preparation, unique molecular identifiers were attached to individual cDNA molecules so that TCRs could be counted quantitatively and reproducibly. For every blood RNA sample, sequencing covered both the TCR alpha and TCR beta chains. Regarding the original processing steps: The median number of TCRs per sample was 95,638, ranging from roughly 23,224 to 700,000. The Decombinator software suite was used to annotate the V, J and CDR3 of the TCR reads. To make PS versus PT1 abundance plots, every sample was subsampled to the same number of TCRs (28,000). Expanded TCRs were defined as absent before sensitization and observed at least eight times at the 2-week time point. TCRdb applied fastp at Q25 and MiXCR to the public reads, then kept only in-frame beta chains. A single entry per CDR3 protein holds the most common genes and DNA from its merged rows. These V and J calls originate from TCRdb's pipeline instead of the authors' own analysis. The sample data list 70,000 or so distinct CDR3 sequences, and around 10% of these were observed just once. 1.4% of the sample is in the top ten clones.

From the cysteine up to the phenylalanine, the CDR3 has a length of 15 residues. The retained sequence is limited to the CDR3, 45 bases, with the frame set at the first base. As encoded in the germline V gene (reference sequence), CDR1 is DFQATT while CDR2 is SNEGSKA. The sample's time point label, in plain terms: patch test 3, about 24 weeks after DPC sensitization. This sample's treatment or condition label indicates: therapeutic diphenylcyclopropenone sensitization with weekly scalp DPC. At every patch-test visit, the blood draw took place before the patch test was put on. Patients were eligible if aged 18 to 70, diagnosed with alopecia and judged suitable for DPC therapy, and pregnant patients were excluded. Total RNA was isolated from unfractionated whole blood collected in Tempus Blood RNA tubes. About this clonotype itself: Its specific antigen is unknown. No much larger clone exists at a distance of one base, and base qualities are not known.

The chain couples TRBV20-1 to TRBJ2-3; the D gene could be either TRBD1 or TRBD2, each agreeing at 5 bases. Sequencing used whole blood, obtained in connection with sensitization to the hapten diphenylcyclopropenone (DPC). The sequence derives from a woman between 45 and 65 years old with alopecia areata. Some clones in this sample may be carry-over from other donors' samples. This receptor carries the CDR3 CSLSNPGTMSDTQYF. Read as DNA, the sequence is TGCAGCCTGTCCAACCCGGGGACGATGTCAGATACGCAGTATTTT.